This entry is about one TCR beta chain. The sample is drawn from a study of radiotherapy plus CTLA-4 blockade in lung cancer. Per the germline V gene, CDR1 is SGHDT and CDR2 is YYEEEE. With 0 bases clipped from V and 6 bases from J, the junction kept 4 bases outside the gene matches. The CDR3 loop spans 16 amino acids. Using immunoSEQ multiplex PCR, the repertoire was profiled, and TCRdb retains in-frame clones only, with some absent. The sample holds 95,000 to 150,000 clones; about 87% are singletons and the top ten take 6.9%. This TCR was recovered from a human donor with non-small cell lung cancer that progressed on radiotherapy plus ipilimumab. The sequenced sample was peripheral blood, obtained from a patient treated with radiotherapy plus ipilimumab. The rearrangement links TRBV5-6 to TRBJ2-2, with 11 nucleotides matching TRBD2. The DNA of the CDR3 is TGTGCCAGCAGCTTGGCGTTAGCGGGAGGGTCCGGGGAGCTGTTTTTT. Translated, it gives CASSLALAGGSGELFF.